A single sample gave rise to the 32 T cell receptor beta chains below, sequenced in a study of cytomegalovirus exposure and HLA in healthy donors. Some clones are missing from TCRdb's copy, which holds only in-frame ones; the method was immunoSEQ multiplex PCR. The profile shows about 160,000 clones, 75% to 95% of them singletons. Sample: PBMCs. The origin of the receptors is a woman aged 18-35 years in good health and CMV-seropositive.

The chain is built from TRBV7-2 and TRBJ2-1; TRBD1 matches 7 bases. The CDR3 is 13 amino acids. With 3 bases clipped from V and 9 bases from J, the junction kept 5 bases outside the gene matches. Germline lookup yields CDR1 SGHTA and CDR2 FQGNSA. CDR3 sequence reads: CASSLDRQGEQFF. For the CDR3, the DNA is TGTGCCAGCAGCTTGGACAGGCAGGGTGAGCAGTTCTTC.

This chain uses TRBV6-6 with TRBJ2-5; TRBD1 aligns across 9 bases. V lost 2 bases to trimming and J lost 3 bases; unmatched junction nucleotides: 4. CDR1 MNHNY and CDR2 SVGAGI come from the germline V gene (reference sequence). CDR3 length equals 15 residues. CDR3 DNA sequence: TGTGCCAGCAGTTACCCCGGGACAGGGAAAGAGACCCAGTACTTC. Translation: CASSYPGTGKETQYF.

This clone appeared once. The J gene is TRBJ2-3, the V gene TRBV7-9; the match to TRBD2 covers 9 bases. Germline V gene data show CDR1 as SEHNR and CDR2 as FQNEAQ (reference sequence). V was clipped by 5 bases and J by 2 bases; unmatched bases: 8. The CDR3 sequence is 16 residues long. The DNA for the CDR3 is TGTGCCAGCAGCCCCCTACGCGGGAGGGCCACAGATACGCAGTATTTT. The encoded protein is CASSPLRGRATDTQYF.

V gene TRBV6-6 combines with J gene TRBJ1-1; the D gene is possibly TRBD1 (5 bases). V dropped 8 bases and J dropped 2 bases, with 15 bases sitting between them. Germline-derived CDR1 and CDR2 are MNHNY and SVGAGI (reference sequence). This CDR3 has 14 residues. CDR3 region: CASQSTDLNTEAFF. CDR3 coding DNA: TGTGCCAGCCAATCGACAGATCTAAACACTGAAGCTTTCTTT.

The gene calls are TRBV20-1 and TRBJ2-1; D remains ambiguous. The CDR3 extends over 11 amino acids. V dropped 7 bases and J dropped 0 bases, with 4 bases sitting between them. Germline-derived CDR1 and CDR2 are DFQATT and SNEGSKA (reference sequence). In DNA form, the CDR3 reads TGCAGTGTCAACTCCTACAATGAGCAGTTCTTC. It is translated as CSVNSYNEQFF.

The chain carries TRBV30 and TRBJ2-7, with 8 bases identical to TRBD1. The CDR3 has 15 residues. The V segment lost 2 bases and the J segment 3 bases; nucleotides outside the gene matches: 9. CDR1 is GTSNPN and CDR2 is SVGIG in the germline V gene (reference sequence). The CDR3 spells CAWSLGTGANYEQYF. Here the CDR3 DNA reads TGTGCCTGGAGTTTGGGGACAGGCGCCAACTACGAGCAGTACTTC.

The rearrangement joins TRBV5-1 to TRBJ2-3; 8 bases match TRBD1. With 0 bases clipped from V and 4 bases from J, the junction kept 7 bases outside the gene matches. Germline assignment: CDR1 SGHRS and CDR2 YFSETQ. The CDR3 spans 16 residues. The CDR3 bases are TGCGCCAGCAGCTTGGCCCCCAGGGGGCTGGCAGATACGCAGTATTTT. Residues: CASSLAPRGLADTQYF.

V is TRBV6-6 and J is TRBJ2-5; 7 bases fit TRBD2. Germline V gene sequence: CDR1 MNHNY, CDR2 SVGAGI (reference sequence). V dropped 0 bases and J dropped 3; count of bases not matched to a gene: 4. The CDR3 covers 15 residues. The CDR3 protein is CASSYSWTREETQYF. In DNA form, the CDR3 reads TGTGCCAGCAGTTACTCCTGGACTAGGGAAGAGACCCAGTACTTC.

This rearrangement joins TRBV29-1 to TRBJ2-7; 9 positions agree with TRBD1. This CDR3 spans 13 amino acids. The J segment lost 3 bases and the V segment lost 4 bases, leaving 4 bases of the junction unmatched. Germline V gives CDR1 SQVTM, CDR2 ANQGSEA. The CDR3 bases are TGCAGCGTTGGGGGACAGGGCTACTACGAGCAGTACTTC. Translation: CSVGGQGYYEQYF.

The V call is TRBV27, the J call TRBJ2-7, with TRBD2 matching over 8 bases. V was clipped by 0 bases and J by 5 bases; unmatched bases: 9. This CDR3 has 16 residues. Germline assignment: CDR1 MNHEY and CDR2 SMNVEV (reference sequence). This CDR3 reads CASSLSKTGGPHEQYF. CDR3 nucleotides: TGTGCCAGCAGTTTATCTAAGACGGGAGGGCCCCACGAGCAGTACTTC.

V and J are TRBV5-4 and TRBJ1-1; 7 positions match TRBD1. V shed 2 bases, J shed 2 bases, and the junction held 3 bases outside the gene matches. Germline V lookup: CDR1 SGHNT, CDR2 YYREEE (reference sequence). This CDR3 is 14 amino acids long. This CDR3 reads CASSLTGVNTEAFF. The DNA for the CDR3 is TGTGCCAGCAGCTTAACAGGGGTAAACACTGAAGCTTTCTTT.

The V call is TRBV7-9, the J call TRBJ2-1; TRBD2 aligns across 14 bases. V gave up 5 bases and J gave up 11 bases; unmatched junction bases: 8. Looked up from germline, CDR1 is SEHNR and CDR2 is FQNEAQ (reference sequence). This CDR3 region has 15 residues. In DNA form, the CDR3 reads TGTGCCAGCAGCATGCCGGGACTAGCGGGAGTCAAGCAGTTCTTC. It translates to CASSMPGLAGVKQFF.

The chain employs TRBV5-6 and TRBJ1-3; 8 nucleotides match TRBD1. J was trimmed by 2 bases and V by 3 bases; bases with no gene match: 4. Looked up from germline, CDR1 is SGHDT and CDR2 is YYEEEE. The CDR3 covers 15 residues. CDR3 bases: TGTGCCAGCAGCTATACAGGGGGTACTGGAAACACCATATATTTT. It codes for CASSYTGGTGNTIYF.

The CDR3 spells CASSLFTAQDYGYTF. CDR3 DNA sequence: TGTGCCAGCAGTTTATTCACAGCCCAGGACTATGGCTACACCTTC. The chain is built from TRBV28 and TRBJ1-2; D not certain. The CDR3 is 15 residues long. V shed 1 base and J shed 3 bases, with 12 bases lying between them. Germline CDR1 is MDHEN and CDR2 is SYDVKM.

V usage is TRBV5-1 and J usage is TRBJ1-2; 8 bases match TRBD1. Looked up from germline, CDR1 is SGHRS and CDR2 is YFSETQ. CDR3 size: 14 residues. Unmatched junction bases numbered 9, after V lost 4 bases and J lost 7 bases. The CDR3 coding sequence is TGCGCCAGCAGCGCCGGACAGGGAACCTTTGGCTACACCTTC. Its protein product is CASSAGQGTFGYTF. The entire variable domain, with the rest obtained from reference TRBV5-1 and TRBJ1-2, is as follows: KAGVTQTPRYLIKTRGQQVTLSCSPISGHRSVSWYQQTPGQGLQFLFEYFSETQRNKGNFPGRFSGRQFSNSRSEMNVSTLELGDSALYLCASSAGQGTFGYTFGSGTRLTVV.

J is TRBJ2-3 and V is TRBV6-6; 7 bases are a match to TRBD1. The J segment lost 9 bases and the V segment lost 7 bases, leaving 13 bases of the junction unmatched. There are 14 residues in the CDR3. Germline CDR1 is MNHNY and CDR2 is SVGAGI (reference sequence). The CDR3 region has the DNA TGTGCCAGCATTGTAGGGGGCATGTTTGACACGCAGTATTTT. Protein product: CASIVGGMFDTQYF.

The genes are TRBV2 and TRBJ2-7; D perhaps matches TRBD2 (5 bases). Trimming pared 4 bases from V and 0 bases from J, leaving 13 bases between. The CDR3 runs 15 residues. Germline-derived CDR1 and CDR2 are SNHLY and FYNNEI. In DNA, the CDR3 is TGTGCCAGCAGTGGTTGGCGGGCCAGCTCCTACGAGCAGTACTTC. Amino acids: CASSGWRASSYEQYF.

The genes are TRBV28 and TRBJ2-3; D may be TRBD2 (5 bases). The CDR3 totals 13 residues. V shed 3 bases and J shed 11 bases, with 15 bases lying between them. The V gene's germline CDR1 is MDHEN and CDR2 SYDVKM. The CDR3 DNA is TGTGCCAGCAGTTTCGGTGCGACCGCGGGGCAGTATTTT. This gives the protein CASSFGATAGQYF.

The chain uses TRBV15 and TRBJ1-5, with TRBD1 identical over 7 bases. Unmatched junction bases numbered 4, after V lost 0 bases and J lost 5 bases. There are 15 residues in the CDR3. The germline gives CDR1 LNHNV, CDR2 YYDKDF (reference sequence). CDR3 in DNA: TGTGCCACCAGCAGAGATCAGGGGGGTTATCAGCCCCAGCATTTT. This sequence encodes CATSRDQGGYQPQHF. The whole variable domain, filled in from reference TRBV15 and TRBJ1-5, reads DAMVIQNPRYQVTQFGKPVTLSCSQTLNHNVMYWYQQKSSQAPKLLFHYYDKDFNNEADTPDNFQSRRPNTSFCFLDIRSPGLGDTAMYLCATSRDQGGYQPQHFGDGTRLSIL.

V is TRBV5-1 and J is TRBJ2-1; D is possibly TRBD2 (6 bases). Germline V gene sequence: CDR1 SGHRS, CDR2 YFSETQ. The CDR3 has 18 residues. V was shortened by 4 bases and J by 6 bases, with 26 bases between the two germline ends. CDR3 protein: CASSVPRGLPGDFNEQFF. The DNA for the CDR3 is TGCGCCAGCAGCGTCCCAAGGGGACTCCCCGGGGACTTCAATGAGCAGTTCTTC.

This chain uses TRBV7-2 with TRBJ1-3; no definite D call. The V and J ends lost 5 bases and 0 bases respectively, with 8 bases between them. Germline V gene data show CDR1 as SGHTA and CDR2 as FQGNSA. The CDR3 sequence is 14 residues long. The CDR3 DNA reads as TGTGCCAGCAGCCCCGGGGTCTCTGGAAACACCATATATTTT. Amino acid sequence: CASSPGVSGNTIYF.

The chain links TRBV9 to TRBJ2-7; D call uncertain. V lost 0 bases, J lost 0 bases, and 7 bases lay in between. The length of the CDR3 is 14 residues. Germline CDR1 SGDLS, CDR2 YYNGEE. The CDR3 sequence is CASSVEVSSYEQYF. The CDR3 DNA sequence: TGTGCCAGCAGCGTAGAAGTCAGCTCCTACGAGCAGTACTTC.

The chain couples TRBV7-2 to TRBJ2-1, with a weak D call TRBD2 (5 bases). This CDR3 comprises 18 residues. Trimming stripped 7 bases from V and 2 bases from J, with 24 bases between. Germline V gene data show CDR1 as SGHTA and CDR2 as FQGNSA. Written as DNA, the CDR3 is TGTGCCAGCATCTCCCTGGGTCCCTTTGAGGGAGCCTACAATGAGCAGTTCTTC. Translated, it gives CASISLGPFEGAYNEQFF. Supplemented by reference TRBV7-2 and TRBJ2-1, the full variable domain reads GAGVSQSPSNKVTEKGKDVELRCDPISGHTALYWYRQSLGQGLEFLIYFQGNSAPDKSGLPSDRFSAERTGGSVSTLTIQRTQQEDSAVYLCASISLGPFEGAYNEQFFGPGTRLTVL.

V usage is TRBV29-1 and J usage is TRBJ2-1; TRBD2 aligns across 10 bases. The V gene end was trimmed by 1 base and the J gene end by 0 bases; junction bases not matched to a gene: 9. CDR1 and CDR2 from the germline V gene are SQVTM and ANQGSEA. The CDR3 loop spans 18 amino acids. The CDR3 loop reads CSVEGGLAGVVSYNEQFF. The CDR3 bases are TGCAGCGTTGAAGGAGGGCTAGCGGGAGTAGTCTCCTACAATGAGCAGTTCTTC.

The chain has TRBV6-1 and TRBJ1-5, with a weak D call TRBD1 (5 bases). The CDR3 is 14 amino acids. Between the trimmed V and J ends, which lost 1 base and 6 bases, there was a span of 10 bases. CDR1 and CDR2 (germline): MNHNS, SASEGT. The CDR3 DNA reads TGTGCCAGCAGTGAAGGGGGGGAGGTTCAGCCCCAGCATTTT. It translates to CASSEGGEVQPQHF.

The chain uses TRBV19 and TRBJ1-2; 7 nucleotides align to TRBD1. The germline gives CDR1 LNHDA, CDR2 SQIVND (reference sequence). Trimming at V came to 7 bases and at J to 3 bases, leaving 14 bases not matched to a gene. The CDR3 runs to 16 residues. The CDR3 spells CASNTATTGLDYGYTF. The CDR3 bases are TGTGCCAGTAACACCGCTACGACAGGGTTGGACTATGGCTACACCTTC.

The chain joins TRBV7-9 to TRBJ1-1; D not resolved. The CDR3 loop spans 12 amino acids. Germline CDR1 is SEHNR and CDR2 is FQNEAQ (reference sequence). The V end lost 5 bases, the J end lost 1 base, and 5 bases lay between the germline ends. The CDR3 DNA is TGTGCCAGCAGCCACAGGAACACTGAAGCTTTCTTT. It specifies CASSHRNTEAFF.

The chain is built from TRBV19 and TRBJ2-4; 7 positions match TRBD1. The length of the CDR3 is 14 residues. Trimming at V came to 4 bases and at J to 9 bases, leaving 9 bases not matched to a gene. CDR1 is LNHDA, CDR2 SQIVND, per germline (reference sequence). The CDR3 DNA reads TGTGCCAGTAGTAAGACAGGGAGTGTAAGCATTCAGTACTTC. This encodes CASSKTGSVSIQYF.

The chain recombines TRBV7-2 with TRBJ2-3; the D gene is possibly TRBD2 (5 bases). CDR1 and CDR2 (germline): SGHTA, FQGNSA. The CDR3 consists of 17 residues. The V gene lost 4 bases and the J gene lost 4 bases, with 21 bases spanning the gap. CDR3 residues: CASSSRFSAMYPDTQYF. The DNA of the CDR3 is TGTGCCAGCAGCTCCCGGTTTAGCGCGATGTATCCAGATACGCAGTATTTT.

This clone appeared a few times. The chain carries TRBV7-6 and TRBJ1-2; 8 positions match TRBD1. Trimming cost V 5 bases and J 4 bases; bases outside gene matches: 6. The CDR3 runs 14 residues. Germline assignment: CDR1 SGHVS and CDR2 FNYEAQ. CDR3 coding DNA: TGTGCCAGCAGCCCACAGGGGGAAATCTATGGCTACACCTTC. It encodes CASSPQGEIYGYTF. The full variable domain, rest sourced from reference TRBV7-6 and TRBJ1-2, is GAGVSQSPRYKVTKRGQDVALRCDPISGHVSLYWYRQALGQGPEFLTYFNYEAQQDKSGLPNDRFSAERPEGSISTLTIQRTEQRDSAMYRCASSPQGEIYGYTFGSGTRLTVV.

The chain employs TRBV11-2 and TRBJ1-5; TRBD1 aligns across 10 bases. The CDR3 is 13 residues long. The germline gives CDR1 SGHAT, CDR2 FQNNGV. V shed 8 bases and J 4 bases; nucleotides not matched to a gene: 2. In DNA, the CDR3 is TGTGCCAGCGGGACAGGGGTAAATCAGCCCCAGCATTTT. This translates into CASGTGVNQPQHF.

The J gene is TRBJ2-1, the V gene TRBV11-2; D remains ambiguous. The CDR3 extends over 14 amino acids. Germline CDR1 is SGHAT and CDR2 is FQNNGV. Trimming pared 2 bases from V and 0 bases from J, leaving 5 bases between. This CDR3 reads CASSLSSSYNEQFF. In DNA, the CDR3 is TGTGCCAGCAGCTTATCCAGCTCCTACAATGAGCAGTTCTTC.